The next 5 T cell receptor beta chains were all read from a single sample in a study of cytomegalovirus exposure and HLA in healthy donors. PCR amplification relied on 60 Vbeta primers (plus 13 Jbeta primers). Sequenced by immunoSEQ multiplex PCR; TCRdb stores in-frame clones only, minus some. The sample includes about 120,000 clones, roughly 76% of them seen just once. The sample was PBMCs. All receptors derive from a woman between 40 and 55 years old in good health and CMV-seropositive.

This chain joins TRBV7-9 and TRBJ1-4, with TRBD1 as a possible D gene (5 bases). The CDR3 is made up of 13 amino acids. The V gene's germline CDR1 is SEHNR and CDR2 FQNEAQ (reference sequence). Trimming stripped 6 bases from V and 5 bases from J, with 10 bases between. CDR3 sequence (DNA): TGTGCCAGCAGTATAGCAGGGAATGAAAAACTGTTTTTT. This codes for CASSIAGNEKLFF.

The chain recombines TRBV5-1 with TRBJ1-3; TRBD1 might be the D (5 bases). Germline V gene sequence: CDR1 SGHRS, CDR2 YFSETQ. V gave up 0 bases and J gave up 1 base, with 14 bases separating them. The CDR3 length is 17 residues. CDR3 in amino acids: CASSLAAGQKSGNTIYF. The CDR3 nucleotides are TGCGCCAGCAGCTTGGCAGCAGGACAAAAATCTGGAAACACCATATATTTT.

This sequence joins TRBV7-9 and TRBJ2-2, with 9 bases fitting TRBD1. Germline V gene data show CDR1 as SEHNR and CDR2 as FQNEAQ (reference sequence). V was clipped by 4 bases and J by 4 bases; unmatched bases: 4. The CDR3 spans 15 residues. The CDR3 bases are TGTGCCAGCAGCTCACGACAGGGGGGCACCGGGGAGCTGTTTTTT. This sequence encodes CASSSRQGGTGELFF.

The rearrangement links TRBV7-3 to TRBJ1-2; D call uncertain. The CDR3 length is 15 residues. Germline V gene lookup returns CDR1 SGHTA and CDR2 FQGTGA. V was trimmed by 2 bases and J by 6 bases, leaving 16 bases between them. The CDR3 DNA sequence: TGTGCCAGCAGCTTATCCCCCACCCGGACTGATGGCTACACCTTC. It is translated as CASSLSPTRTDGYTF.

The genes are TRBV5-1 and TRBJ1-1; perhaps TRBD1 as D (5 bases). The CDR3 sequence is 14 residues long. V lost 0 bases, J lost 5 bases, and 11 bases lay in between. Germline CDR1 and CDR2: SGHRS and YFSETQ. For the CDR3, the DNA is TGCGCCAGCAGCTTGGGGGGGGGAGGGACTGAAGCTTTCTTT. Encoded protein: CASSLGGGGTEAFF.